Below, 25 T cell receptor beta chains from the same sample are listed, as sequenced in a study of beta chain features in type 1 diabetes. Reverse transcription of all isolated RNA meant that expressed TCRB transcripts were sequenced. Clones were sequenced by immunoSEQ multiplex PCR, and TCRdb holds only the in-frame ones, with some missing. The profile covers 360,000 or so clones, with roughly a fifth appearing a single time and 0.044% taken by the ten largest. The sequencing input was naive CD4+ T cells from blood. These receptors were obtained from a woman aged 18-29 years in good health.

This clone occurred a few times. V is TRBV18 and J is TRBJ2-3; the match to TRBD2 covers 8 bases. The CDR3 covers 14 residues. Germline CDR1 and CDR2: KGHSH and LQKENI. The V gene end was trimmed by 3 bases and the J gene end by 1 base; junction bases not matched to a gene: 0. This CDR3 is CASSPTSGTDTQYF. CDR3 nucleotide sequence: TGTGCCAGCTCACCGACTAGCGGCACAGATACGCAGTATTTT.

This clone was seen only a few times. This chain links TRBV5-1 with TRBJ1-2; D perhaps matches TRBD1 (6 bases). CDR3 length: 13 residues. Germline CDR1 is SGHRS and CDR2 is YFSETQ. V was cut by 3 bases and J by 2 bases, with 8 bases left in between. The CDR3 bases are TGCGCCAGCAGCTCCGGGACAAACTATGGCTACACCTTC. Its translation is CASSSGTNYGYTF. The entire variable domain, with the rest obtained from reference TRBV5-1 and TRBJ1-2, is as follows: KAGVTQTPRYLIKTRGQQVTLSCSPISGHRSVSWYQQTPGQGLQFLFEYFSETQRNKGNFPGRFSGRQFSNSRSEMNVSTLELGDSALYLCASSSGTNYGYTFGSGTRLTVV.

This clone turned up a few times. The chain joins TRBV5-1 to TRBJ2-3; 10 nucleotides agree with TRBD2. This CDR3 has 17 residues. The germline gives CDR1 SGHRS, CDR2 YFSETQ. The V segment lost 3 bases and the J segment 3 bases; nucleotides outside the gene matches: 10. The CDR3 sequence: CASSSMLAGAGTDTQYF. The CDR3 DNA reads TGCGCCAGCAGCTCCATGCTAGCGGGAGCAGGTACAGATACGCAGTATTTT.

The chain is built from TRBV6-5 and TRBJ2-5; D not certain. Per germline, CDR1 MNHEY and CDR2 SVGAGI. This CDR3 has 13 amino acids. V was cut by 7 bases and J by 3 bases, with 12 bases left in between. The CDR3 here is CASKSGREETQYF. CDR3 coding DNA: TGTGCCAGCAAGTCAGGTCGCGAAGAGACCCAGTACTTC.

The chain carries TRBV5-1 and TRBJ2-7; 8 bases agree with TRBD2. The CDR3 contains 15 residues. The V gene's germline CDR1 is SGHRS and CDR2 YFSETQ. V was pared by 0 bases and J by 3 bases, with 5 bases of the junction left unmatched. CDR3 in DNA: TGCGCCAGCAGCTTGGGTTTCGCGGGGGGCTACGAGCAGTACTTC. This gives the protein CASSLGFAGGYEQYF.

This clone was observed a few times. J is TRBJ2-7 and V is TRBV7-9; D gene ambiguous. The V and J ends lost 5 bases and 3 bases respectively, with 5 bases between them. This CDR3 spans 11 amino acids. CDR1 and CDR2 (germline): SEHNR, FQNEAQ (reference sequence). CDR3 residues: CASSINYEQYF. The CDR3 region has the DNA TGTGCCAGCAGCATAAACTACGAGCAGTACTTC.

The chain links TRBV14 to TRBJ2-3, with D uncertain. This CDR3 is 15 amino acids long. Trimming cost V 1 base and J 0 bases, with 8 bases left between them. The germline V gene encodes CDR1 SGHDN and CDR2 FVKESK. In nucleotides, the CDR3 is TGTGCCAGCAGCCAAGGGAGACTTAGCACAGATACGCAGTATTTT. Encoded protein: CASSQGRLSTDTQYF.

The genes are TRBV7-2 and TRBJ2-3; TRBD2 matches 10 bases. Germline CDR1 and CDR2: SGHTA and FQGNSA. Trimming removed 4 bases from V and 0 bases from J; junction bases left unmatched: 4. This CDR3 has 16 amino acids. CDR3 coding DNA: TGTGCCAGCAGCTCTAGCGGGGGAGCAAGCACAGATACGCAGTATTTT. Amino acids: CASSSSGGASTDTQYF.

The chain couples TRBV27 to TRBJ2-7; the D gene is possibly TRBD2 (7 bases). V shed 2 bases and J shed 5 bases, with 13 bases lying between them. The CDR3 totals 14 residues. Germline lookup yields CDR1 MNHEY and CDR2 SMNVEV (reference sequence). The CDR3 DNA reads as TGTGCCAGCAGTTTAGAGGGGGGGGCCCACGAGCAGTACTTC. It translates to CASSLEGGAHEQYF.

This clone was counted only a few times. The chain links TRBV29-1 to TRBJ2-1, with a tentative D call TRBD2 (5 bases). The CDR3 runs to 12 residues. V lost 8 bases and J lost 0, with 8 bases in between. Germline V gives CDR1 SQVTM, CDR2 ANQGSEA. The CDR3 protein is CSSGSSYNEQFF. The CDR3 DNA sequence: TGCAGCTCGGGGAGCTCCTACAATGAGCAGTTCTTC.

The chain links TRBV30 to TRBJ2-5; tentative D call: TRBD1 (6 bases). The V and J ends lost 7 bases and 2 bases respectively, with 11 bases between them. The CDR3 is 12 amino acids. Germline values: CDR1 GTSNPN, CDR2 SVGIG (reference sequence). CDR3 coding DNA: TGTGCCTATACAGGGTTTCAAGAGACCCAGTACTTC. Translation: CAYTGFQETQYF. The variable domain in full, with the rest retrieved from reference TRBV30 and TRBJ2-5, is SQTIHQWPATLVQPVGSPLSLECTVEGTSNPNLYWYRQAAGRGLQLLFYSVGIGQISSEVPQNLSASRPQDRQFILSSKKLLLSDSGFYLCAYTGFQETQYFGPGTRLLVL.

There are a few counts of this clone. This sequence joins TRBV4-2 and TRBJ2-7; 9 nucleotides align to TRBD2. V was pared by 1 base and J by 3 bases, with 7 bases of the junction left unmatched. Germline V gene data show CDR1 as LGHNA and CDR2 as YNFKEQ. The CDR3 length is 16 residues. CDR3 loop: CASSQVPSGTYYEQYF. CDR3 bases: TGTGCCAGCAGCCAAGTACCTAGCGGGACATACTACGAGCAGTACTTC.

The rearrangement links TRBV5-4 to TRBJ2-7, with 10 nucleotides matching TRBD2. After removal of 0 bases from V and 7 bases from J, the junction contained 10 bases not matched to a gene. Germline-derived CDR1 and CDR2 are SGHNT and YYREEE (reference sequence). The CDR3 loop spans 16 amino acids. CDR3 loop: CASSLGPLAGVEEQYF. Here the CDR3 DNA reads TGTGCCAGCAGCTTGGGCCCGCTAGCGGGAGTAGAAGAGCAGTACTTC.

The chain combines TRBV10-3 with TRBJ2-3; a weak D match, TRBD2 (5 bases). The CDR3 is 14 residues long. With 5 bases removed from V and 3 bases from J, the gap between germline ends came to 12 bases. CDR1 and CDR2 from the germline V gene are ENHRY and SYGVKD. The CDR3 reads CAISPRVETDTQYF. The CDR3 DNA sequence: TGTGCCATCAGTCCGAGGGTGGAGACAGATACGCAGTATTTT.

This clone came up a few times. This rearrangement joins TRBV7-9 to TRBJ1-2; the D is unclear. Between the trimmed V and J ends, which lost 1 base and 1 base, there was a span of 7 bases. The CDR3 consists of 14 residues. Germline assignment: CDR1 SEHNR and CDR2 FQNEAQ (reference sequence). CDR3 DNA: TGTGCCAGCAGCTTAGAACGGGATAACTATGGCTACACCTTC. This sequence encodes CASSLERDNYGYTF.

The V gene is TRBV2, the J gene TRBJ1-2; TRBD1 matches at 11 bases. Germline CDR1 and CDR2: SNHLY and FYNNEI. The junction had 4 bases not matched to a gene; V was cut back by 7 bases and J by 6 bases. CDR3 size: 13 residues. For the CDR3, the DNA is TGTGCCAGCACCGGACAGGGGGCCCATGGCTACACCTTC. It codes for CASTGQGAHGYTF.

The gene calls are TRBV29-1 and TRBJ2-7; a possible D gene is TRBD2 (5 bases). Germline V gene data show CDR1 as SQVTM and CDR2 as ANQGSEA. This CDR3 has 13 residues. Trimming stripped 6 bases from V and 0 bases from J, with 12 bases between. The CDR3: CSVRTGNSYEQYF. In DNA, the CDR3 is TGCAGCGTCCGAACGGGGAACTCCTACGAGCAGTACTTC.

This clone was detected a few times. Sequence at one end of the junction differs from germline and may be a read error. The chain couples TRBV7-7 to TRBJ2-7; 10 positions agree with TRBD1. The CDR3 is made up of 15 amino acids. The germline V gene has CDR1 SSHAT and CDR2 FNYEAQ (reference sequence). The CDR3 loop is CASSPGQGLGDEQYF. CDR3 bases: TGTGCTAGCAGCCCGGGACAGGGGTTAGGCGACGAGCAGTACTTC.

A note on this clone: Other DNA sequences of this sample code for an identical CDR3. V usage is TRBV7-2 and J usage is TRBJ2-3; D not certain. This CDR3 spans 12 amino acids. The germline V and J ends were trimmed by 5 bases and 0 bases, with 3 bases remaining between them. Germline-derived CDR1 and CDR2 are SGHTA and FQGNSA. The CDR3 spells CASSLSTDTQYF. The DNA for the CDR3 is TGTGCCAGCAGCCTCAGCACAGATACGCAGTATTTT.

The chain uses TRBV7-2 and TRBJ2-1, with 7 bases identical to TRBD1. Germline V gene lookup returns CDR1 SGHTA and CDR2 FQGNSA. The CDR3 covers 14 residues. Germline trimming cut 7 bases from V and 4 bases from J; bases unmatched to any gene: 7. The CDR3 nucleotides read TGTGCCAGCAAACCCTGGGACAGATACAATGAGCAGTTCTTC. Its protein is CASKPWDRYNEQFF. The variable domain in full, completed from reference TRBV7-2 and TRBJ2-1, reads GAGVSQSPSNKVTEKGKDVELRCDPISGHTALYWYRQSLGQGLEFLIYFQGNSAPDKSGLPSDRFSAERTGGSVSTLTIQRTQQEDSAVYLCASKPWDRYNEQFFGPGTRLTVL.

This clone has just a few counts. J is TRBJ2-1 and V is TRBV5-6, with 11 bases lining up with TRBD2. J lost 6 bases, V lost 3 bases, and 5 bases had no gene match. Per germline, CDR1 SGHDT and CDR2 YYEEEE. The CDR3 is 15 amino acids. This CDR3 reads CASSSSGRTGNEQFF. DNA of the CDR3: TGTGCCAGCAGCTCTAGCGGGAGGACCGGCAATGAGCAGTTCTTC.

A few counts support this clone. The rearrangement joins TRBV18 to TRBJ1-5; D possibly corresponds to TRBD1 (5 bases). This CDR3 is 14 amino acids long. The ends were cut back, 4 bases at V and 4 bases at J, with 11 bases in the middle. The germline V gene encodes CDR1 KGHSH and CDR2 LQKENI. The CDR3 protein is CASSRPGGNQPQHF. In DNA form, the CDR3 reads TGTGCCAGCTCACGCCCGGGGGGTAATCAGCCCCAGCATTTT.

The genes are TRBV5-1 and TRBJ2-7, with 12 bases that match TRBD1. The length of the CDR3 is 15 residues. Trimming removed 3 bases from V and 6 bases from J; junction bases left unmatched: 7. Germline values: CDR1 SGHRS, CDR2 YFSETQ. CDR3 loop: CASSYRDRGHPEQYF. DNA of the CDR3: TGCGCCAGCAGCTACCGGGACAGGGGGCACCCCGAGCAGTACTTC.

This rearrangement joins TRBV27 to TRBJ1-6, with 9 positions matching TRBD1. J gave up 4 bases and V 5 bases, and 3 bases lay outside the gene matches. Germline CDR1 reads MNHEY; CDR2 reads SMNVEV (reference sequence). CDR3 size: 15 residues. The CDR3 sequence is CASSMGQGYNSPLHF. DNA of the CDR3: TGTGCCAGCAGTATGGGACAGGGTTATAATTCACCCCTCCACTTT.

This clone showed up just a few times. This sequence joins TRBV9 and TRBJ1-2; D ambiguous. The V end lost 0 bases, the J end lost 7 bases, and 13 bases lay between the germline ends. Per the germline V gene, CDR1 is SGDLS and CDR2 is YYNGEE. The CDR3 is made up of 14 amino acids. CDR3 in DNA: TGTGCCAGCAGCGTAGTAGAGGGCGGGGTTGGCTACACCTTC. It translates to CASSVVEGGVGYTF.